The present T cell receptor (beta chain) was sequenced within a study of T cell changes during pregnancy in multiple sclerosis. TCRdb's table, derived via immunoSEQ multiplex PCR, lists solely in-frame clones and lacks some. The sample has 30,000 to 40,000 clones, roughly 91% seen once. With 3 bases clipped from V and 3 bases from J, the junction kept 7 bases outside the gene matches. Per germline, CDR1 SGHTA and CDR2 FQGNSA. The CDR3 spans 15 residues. The rearrangement uses TRBV7-2 and TRBJ1-2, with 7 bases aligning to TRBD1. This sequence was found in a female donor with multiple sclerosis, enrolled in a pregnancy study. The source was CD8+ T cells from peripheral blood mononuclear cells, collected in the third trimester of pregnancy. DNA for the CDR3: TGTGCCAGCAGCTTGTGGGACAGTCCCTACTATGGCTACACCTTC. This codes for CASSLWDSPYYGYTF.